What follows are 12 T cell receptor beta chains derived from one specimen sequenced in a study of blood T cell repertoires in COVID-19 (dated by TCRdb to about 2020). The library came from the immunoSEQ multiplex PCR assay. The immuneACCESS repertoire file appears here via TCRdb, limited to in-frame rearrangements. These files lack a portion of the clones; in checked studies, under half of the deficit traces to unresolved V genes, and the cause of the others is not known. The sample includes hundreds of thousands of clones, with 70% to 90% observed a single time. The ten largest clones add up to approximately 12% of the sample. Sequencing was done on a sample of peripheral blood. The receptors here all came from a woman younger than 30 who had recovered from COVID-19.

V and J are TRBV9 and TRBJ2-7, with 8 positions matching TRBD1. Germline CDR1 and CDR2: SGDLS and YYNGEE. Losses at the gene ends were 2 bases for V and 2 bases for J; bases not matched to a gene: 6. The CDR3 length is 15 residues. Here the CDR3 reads CASSVGQGDPYEQYF. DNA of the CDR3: TGTGCCAGCAGCGTTGGACAGGGTGACCCCTACGAGCAGTACTTC. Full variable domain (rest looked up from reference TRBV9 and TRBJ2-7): DSGVTQTPKHLITATGQRVTLRCSPRSGDLSVYWYQQSLDQGLQFLIQYYNGEERAKGNILERFSAQQFPDLHSELNLSSLELGDSALYFCASSVGQGDPYEQYFGPGTRLTVT.

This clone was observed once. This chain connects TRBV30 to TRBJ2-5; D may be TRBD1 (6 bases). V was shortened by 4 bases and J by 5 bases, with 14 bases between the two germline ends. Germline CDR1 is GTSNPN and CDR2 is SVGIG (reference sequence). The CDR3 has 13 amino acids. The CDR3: CAWTLGAPETQYF. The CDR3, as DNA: TGTGCCTGGACTCTGGGGGCCCCGGAGACCCAGTACTTC. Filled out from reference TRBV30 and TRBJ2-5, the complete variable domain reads SQTIHQWPATLVQPVGSPLSLECTVEGTSNPNLYWYRQAAGRGLQLLFYSVGIGQISSEVPQNLSASRPQDRQFILSSKKLLLSDSGFYLCAWTLGAPETQYFGPGTRLLVL.

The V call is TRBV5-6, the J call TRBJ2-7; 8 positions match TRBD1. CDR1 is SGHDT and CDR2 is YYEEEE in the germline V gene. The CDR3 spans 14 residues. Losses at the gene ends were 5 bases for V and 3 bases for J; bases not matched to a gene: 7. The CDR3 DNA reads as TGTGCCAGCAGGCTGACAGGGGAGGACTACGAGCAGTACTTC. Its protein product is CASRLTGEDYEQYF.

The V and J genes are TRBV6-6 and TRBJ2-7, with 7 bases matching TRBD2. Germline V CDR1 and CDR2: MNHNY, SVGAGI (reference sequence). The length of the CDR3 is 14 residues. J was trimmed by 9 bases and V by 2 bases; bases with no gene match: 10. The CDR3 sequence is CASSYGGGRQGQYF. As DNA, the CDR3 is TGTGCCAGCAGTTACGGGGGAGGGCGGCAGGGGCAGTACTTC.

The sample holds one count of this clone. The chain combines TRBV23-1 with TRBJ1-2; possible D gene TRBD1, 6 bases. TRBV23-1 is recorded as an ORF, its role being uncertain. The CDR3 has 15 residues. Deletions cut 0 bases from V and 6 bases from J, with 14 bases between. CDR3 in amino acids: CASSQSHNRENGYTF. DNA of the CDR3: TGCGCCAGCAGTCAATCACACAACAGGGAAAATGGCTACACCTTC.

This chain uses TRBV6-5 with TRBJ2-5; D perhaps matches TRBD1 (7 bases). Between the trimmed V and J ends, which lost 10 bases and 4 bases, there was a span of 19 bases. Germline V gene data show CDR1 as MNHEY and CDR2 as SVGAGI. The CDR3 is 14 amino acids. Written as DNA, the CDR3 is TGTGCCACCTCAGGAGGGGGCGGTAGAGAGACCCAGTACTTC. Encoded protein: CATSGGGGRETQYF.

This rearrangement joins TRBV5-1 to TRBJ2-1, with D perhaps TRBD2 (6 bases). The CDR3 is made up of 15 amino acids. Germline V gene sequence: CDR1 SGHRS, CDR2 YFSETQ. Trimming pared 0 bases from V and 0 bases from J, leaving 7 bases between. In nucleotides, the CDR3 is TGCGCCAGCAGCTTGGTTAGCGGCTCCTACAATGAGCAGTTCTTC. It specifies CASSLVSGSYNEQFF.

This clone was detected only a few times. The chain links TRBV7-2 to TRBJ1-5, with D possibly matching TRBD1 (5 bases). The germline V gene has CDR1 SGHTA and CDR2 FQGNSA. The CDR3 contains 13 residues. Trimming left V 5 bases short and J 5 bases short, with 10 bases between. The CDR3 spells CASSRGRDQPQHF. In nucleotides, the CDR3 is TGTGCCAGCAGCAGGGGTCGGGATCAGCCCCAGCATTTT.

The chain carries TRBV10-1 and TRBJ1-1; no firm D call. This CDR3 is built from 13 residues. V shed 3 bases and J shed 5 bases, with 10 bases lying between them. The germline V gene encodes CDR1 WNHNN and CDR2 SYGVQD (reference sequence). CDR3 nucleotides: TGCGCCAGCAGTGACCCTCCTGCGACTGAAGCTTTCTTT. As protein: CASSDPPATEAFF.

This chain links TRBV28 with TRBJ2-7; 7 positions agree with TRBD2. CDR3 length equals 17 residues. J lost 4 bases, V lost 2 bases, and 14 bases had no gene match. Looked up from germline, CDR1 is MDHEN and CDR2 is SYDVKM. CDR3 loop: CASSLVAAGAEPYEQYF. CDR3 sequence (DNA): TGTGCCAGCAGTTTAGTAGCTGCGGGAGCGGAACCATACGAGCAGTACTTC.

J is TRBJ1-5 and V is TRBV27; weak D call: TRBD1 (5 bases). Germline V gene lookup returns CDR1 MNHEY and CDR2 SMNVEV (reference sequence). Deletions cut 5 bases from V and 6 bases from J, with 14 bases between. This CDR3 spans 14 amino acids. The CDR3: CASSTRDIVQPQHF. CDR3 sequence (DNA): TGTGCCAGCAGTACCAGGGATATAGTTCAGCCCCAGCATTTT.

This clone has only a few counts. The DNA of the CDR3 is TGTGCCAGCAGCCATCCCAGGGGCAGGGGCAAAACTGAAGCTTTCTTT. Residues: CASSHPRGRGKTEAFF. This sequence joins TRBV4-2 and TRBJ1-1, with D tentatively TRBD1 (6 bases). V shed 3 bases and J shed 5 bases, with 19 bases lying between them. The CDR3 sequence is 16 residues long. The germline CDR1 and CDR2 sequences are LGHNA and YNFKEQ.